The 32 T cell receptor beta chains reported below all come from one sample, sequenced in a study of blood T cells in healthy people across ages. A J-beta primer mix and a sample-barcoded 5' primer were used in a second PCR of about 6 to 12 cycles. A single record per CDR3 protein comes from TCRdb applying MiXCR to the 5' RACE reads. The data contain about 800,000 distinct CDR3 sequences, roughly 25% of them singletons. The same specimen was also included in a second study, on T cells of mothers and their children.

Sequencing used blood. The receptors were sampled from a boy between 5 and 17 years old in good health.

This rearrangement joins TRBV4-2 to TRBJ2-1, with 10 bases fitting TRBD1. Germline V CDR1 and CDR2: LGHNA, YNFKEQ. The length of the CDR3 is 17 residues. The V and J ends lost 0 bases and 3 bases, in that order; junction bases with no gene match: 5. In DNA form, the CDR3 reads TGTGCCAGCAGCCAAGATCCGGGGACAGGGGACTACAATGAGCAGTTCTTC. Translation: CASSQDPGTGDYNEQFF.

This clonotype was counted only a few times. This chain joins TRBV28 and TRBJ2-5, with D perhaps matching TRBD1 (6 bases). CDR1 and CDR2 from the germline V gene are MDHEN and SYDVKM. Trimming took off 7 bases at V and 2 bases at J, with 14 bases between the two ends. The CDR3 spans 14 residues. In DNA form, the CDR3 reads TGTGCCAGCAAACCGACAGGATTGCAAGAGACCCAGTACTTC. Encoded protein: CASKPTGLQETQYF.

This clonotype was seen only a few times. CDR3 protein: CASSPWTSGRTDTQYF. The CDR3 region has the DNA TGTGCCAGCAGCCCTTGGACTAGCGGGAGAACAGATACGCAGTATTTT. The chain joins TRBV3-1 to TRBJ2-3, with 13 bases identical to TRBD2. Trimming removed 4 bases from V and 3 bases from J; junction bases left unmatched: 4. Germline-derived CDR1 and CDR2 are LGHDT and YNNKEL (reference sequence). The CDR3 is 16 amino acids.

This clonotype appeared a single time. The CDR3 nucleotides read TGTGCCAGCAGCCTCAATGGGGGCAGTAATTCACCCCTCCACTTT. Amino acids: CASSLNGGSNSPLHF. The chain employs TRBV5-5 and TRBJ1-6, with D possibly matching TRBD1 (6 bases). In germline, CDR1 is SGHKS, CDR2 YYEKEE (reference sequence). Trimming took off 4 bases at V and 6 bases at J, with 14 bases between the two ends. The CDR3 runs to 15 residues. Filled out from reference TRBV5-5 and TRBJ1-6, the complete variable domain reads DAGVTQSPTHLIKTRGQQVTLRCSPISGHKSVSWYQQVLGQGPQFIFQYYEKEERGRGNFPDRFSARQFPNYSSELNVNALLLGDSALYLCASSLNGGSNSPLHFGNGTRLTVT.

This clonotype occurred a few times. Mismatch with germline at one junction end may stem from a read error. The chain links TRBV24-1 to TRBJ2-1; D not resolved. The germline gives CDR1 KGHDR, CDR2 SFDVKD. This CDR3 spans 12 amino acids. This CDR3 reads CATSDFVTKQLF. Written as DNA, the CDR3 is TGTGCCACCAGTGATTTCGTGACGAAGCAGCTCTTC.

Only a few counts were recorded for this clonotype. This rearrangement joins TRBV4-2 to TRBJ2-5; D is perhaps TRBD2 (5 bases). The J call may not be correct, given that the DNA end is closer to TRBJ2-7. Germline V gene lookup returns CDR1 LGHNA and CDR2 YNFKEQ. The CDR3 contains 15 residues. In nucleotides, the CDR3 is TGTGCCAGCAGCCAAGGGGGAGACAACGGTTACGAGCAGTACTTC. Encoded protein: CASSQGGDNGYEQYF.

This clonotype was found once. The gene calls are TRBV27 and TRBJ2-5; 7 nucleotides agree with TRBD2. The germline V gene encodes CDR1 MNHEY and CDR2 SMNVEV (reference sequence). The ends lost 5 bases at V and 3 bases at J; junction bases unmatched: 6. The CDR3 has 14 amino acids. CDR3 sequence reads: CASSPRGDEETQYF. CDR3 nucleotide sequence: TGTGCCAGCAGTCCTCGGGGGGATGAAGAGACCCAGTACTTC.

This clonotype was seen more than once but under ten times. The chain employs TRBV7-9 and TRBJ2-4; D remains ambiguous. CDR1 and CDR2 from the germline V gene are SEHNR and FQNEAQ (reference sequence). V lost 1 base, J lost 16 bases, and 14 bases lay in between. CDR3 size: 12 residues. Written as DNA, the CDR3 is TGTGCCAGCAGCTTAGAAGGGATCCGGATTTACTTC. Amino acid sequence: CASSLEGIRIYF.

The CDR3 loop is CASGQVEEGTQYF. The CDR3 nucleotides read TGTGCCAGCGGACAAGTAGAAGAGGGTACGCAGTATTTT. The V and J genes are TRBV7-8 and TRBJ2-3; D might be TRBD1 or TRBD2, each matching 5 bases. The CDR3 spans 13 residues. The V gene lost 8 bases and the J gene lost 8 bases, with 17 bases spanning the gap. Germline CDR1 is SGHVS and CDR2 is FQNEAQ.

The CDR3 loop reads CASSLKSRTGRRNGGYTF. The CDR3 DNA follows: TGTGCCAGCAGTCTCAAGTCGCGGACGGGGCGCCGAAATGGGGGCTACACCTTC. The chain recombines TRBV28 with TRBJ1-2; possibly TRBD1 for D (5 bases). This CDR3 is built from 18 residues. With 5 bases removed from V and 8 bases from J, the gap between germline ends came to 30 bases. CDR1 is MDHEN, CDR2 SYDVKM, per germline.

This sequence joins TRBV7-2 and TRBJ2-5; D may be TRBD2 (6 bases). The end of the DNA aligns better with TRBJ2-1, so the J call may be wrong. The CDR3 length is 15 residues. Per the germline V gene, CDR1 is SGHTA and CDR2 is FQGNSA. CDR3 sequence: CASSLASGVYNEQFF. The CDR3 DNA reads as TGTGCCAGCAGCTTAGCTAGCGGAGTTTACAATGAGCAGTTCTTC.

The rearrangement uses TRBV7-2 and TRBJ1-5; tentatively, D is TRBD1 (5 bases). The V end lost 1 base, the J end lost 0 bases, and 10 bases lay between the germline ends. This CDR3 region has 16 residues. The V gene's germline CDR1 is SGHTA and CDR2 FQGNSA. CDR3 sequence (DNA): TGTGCCAGCAGCTTAGAGGGGTCATATAGCAATCAGCCCCAGCATTTT. Protein product: CASSLEGSYSNQPQHF.

This chain connects TRBV27 to TRBJ1-6; the D gene is possibly TRBD1 (6 bases). CDR1 MNHEY and CDR2 SMNVEV come from the germline V gene (reference sequence). The CDR3 totals 17 residues. Trimming left V 6 bases short and J 5 bases short, with 20 bases between. The CDR3 region has the DNA TGTGCCAGCAGACCTATCGGCTGGACAGAGAATAATTCACCCCTCCACTTT. It yields the protein CASRPIGWTENNSPLHF.

This sequence joins TRBV9 and TRBJ2-7, with D perhaps matching TRBD1 (6 bases). Judging by the DNA end, TRBJ2-5 fits better; the J call may be wrong. CDR1 and CDR2 from the germline V gene are SGDLS and YYNGEE. The CDR3 length is 16 residues. CDR3 sequence: CASSSYWTAVQETQYF. Written as DNA, the CDR3 is TGTGCCAGCAGCTCCTATTGGACAGCCGTTCAAGAGACCCAGTACTTC.

The rearrangement links TRBV20-1 to TRBJ2-7; weak D call: TRBD2 (6 bases). CDR3 length: 14 amino acids. Trimming stripped 6 bases from V and 2 bases from J, with 17 bases between. Per germline, CDR1 DFQATT and CDR2 SNEGSKA (reference sequence). This chain's CDR3 is CSALVGGGAYEQYF. The CDR3 bases are TGCAGTGCGTTAGTGGGGGGAGGCGCCTACGAGCAGTACTTC.

Written as DNA, the CDR3 is TGTGCCAGCCTCAGCCGGGACAGCTACAATGAGCAGTTCTTC. Translating gives CASLSRDSYNEQFF. V usage is TRBV6-2 or TRBV6-3 and J usage is TRBJ2-1, with 7 nucleotides matching TRBD1. CDR1 and CDR2 from the germline V gene are MNHEY and SVGEGT. The CDR3 length is 14 residues. J lost 3 bases, V lost 8 bases, and 7 bases had no gene match.

This clonotype was detected only a few times. Germline is not matched at one junction end, which may reflect a read error. For the CDR3, the DNA is TGTGCCAGCAGTGTACAAGACAGGGTGGGGGAAAAGCTGTTTTTT. It specifies CASSVQDRVGEKLFF. The chain employs TRBV28 and TRBJ1-4; 7 bases agree with TRBD1. Germline CDR1 reads MDHEN; CDR2 reads SYDVKM. The CDR3 is 15 residues long.

About this clonotype itself: The junction and the germline gene differ at one end; a read error may be behind it. The chain employs TRBV29-1 and TRBJ2-6; the match to TRBD1 covers 12 bases. The germline gives CDR1 SQVTM, CDR2 ANQGSEA. CDR3 length equals 17 residues. CDR3 sequence (DNA): TGCAGCGTCCTGGGGGGACAGGGGGCATTTGGGGCCAACGTCCCGACTTTC. This gives the protein CSVLGGQGAFGANVPTF.

The chain recombines TRBV7-3 with TRBJ1-1, with 8 nucleotides matching TRBD1. Losses at the gene ends were 0 bases for V and 1 base for J; bases not matched to a gene: 16. Germline V gene data show CDR1 as SGHTA and CDR2 as FQGTGA. The CDR3 sequence is 20 residues long. This chain's CDR3 is CASSLTVLRVLGTGNTEAFF. DNA of the CDR3: TGTGCCAGCAGCTTAACTGTCTTGCGGGTTTTGGGGACAGGGAACACTGAAGCTTTCTTT.

V is TRBV28 and J is TRBJ1-2; D is undetermined. V lost 5 bases, J lost 8 bases, and 18 bases lay in between. Germline values: CDR1 MDHEN, CDR2 SYDVKM. The CDR3 spans 14 residues. CDR3 in DNA: TGTGCCAGCAGTCCGGGTTTTGGAGGGCAGGGCTACACCTTC. This translates into CASSPGFGGQGYTF.

The chain is built from TRBV2 and TRBJ2-3; 7 bases map to TRBD2. J lost 1 base, V lost 3 bases, and 7 bases had no gene match. Germline CDR1 is SNHLY and CDR2 is FYNNEI. The CDR3 is 16 amino acids. CDR3 sequence: CASSDPRAGGTDTQYF. DNA for the CDR3: TGTGCCAGCAGTGATCCCCGTGCGGGAGGCACAGATACGCAGTATTTT.

The rearrangement joins TRBV9 to TRBJ2-1; the match to TRBD2 covers 7 bases. J lost 7 bases, V lost 0 bases, and 19 bases had no gene match. The germline V gene encodes CDR1 SGDLS and CDR2 YYNGEE. CDR3 size: 19 residues. CDR3 in DNA: TGTGCCAGCAGCGTAGGAGGTTGGGCGGGAGTAAAGTTTAGGAATGAGCAGTTCTTC. This encodes CASSVGGWAGVKFRNEQFF.

The chain carries TRBV20-1 and TRBJ2-1; D call uncertain. CDR3 size: 14 residues. Germline V gene sequence: CDR1 DFQATT, CDR2 SNEGSKA (reference sequence). V was clipped by 1 base and J by 0 bases, with 7 bases between them. CDR3 protein: CSARGLASYNEQFF. Here the CDR3 DNA reads TGCAGTGCTAGAGGTTTAGCCTCCTACAATGAGCAGTTCTTC.

There are a few counts of this clonotype. The V call is TRBV27, the J call TRBJ1-6; D is possibly TRBD1 (6 bases). V was shortened by 5 bases and J by 7 bases, with 15 bases between the two germline ends. The CDR3 totals 15 residues. Germline-derived CDR1 and CDR2 are MNHEY and SMNVEV (reference sequence). Written as DNA, the CDR3 is TGTGCCAGCAGTCCCTGGGGCAGGGGAAATTCACCCCTCCACTTT. This encodes CASSPWGRGNSPLHF.

The table lists this clonotype with many counts. This chain uses TRBV11-2 with TRBJ2-7; a possible D gene is TRBD1 (6 bases). The germline gives CDR1 SGHAT, CDR2 FQNNGV. The V and J ends lost 0 bases and 3 bases respectively, with 12 bases between them. The CDR3 consists of 15 residues. Written as DNA, the CDR3 is TGTGCCAGCAGCTTAGAGACACAGGGCTTCTACGAGCAGTACTTC. It is translated as CASSLETQGFYEQYF.

V and J are TRBV4-3 and TRBJ2-2, with D possibly matching TRBD2 (6 bases). V gave up 0 bases and J gave up 3 bases, with 8 bases separating them. This CDR3 is built from 15 residues. Germline CDR1 LGHNA, CDR2 YSLEER. CDR3 region: CASSQERGDTGELFF. The CDR3 nucleotides read TGCGCCAGCAGCCAAGAACGCGGGGACACCGGGGAGCTGTTTTTT.

The chain couples TRBV27 to TRBJ2-7; perhaps TRBD2 as D (6 bases). Germline V lookup: CDR1 MNHEY, CDR2 SMNVEV (reference sequence). Deletions cut 3 bases from V and 1 base from J, with 19 bases between. The CDR3 is made up of 17 amino acids. CDR3 in DNA: TGTGCCAGCAGTTTTCGGGTTTCGCTAGCGCCGTCCTACGAGCAGTACTTC. Encoded protein: CASSFRVSLAPSYEQYF.

This clonotype occurred a few times. The chain uses TRBV29-1 and TRBJ2-5; 12 bases are shared with TRBD2. The better agreement between TRBJ2-1 and the DNA end casts doubt on the J call. This CDR3 has 15 residues. Germline CDR1 reads SQVTM; CDR2 reads ANQGSEA. CDR3 coding DNA: TGCAGCGTGGAACCGCTAGCGGGAGGGAACAATGAGCAGTTCTTC. Residues: CSVEPLAGGNNEQFF.

The V gene is TRBV27, the J gene TRBJ1-4; the match to TRBD1 covers 9 bases. Germline V gene data show CDR1 as MNHEY and CDR2 as SMNVEV (reference sequence). The CDR3 runs 15 residues. The V and J ends lost 4 bases and 6 bases, in that order; junction bases with no gene match: 6. CDR3 region: CASSSTGGGYEKLFF. The CDR3 nucleotides read TGTGCCAGCAGTTCTACAGGGGGCGGTTATGAAAAACTGTTTTTT.

The rearrangement links TRBV20-1 to TRBJ1-4; D remains unclear. V was trimmed by 1 base and J by 0 bases, leaving 9 bases between them. Per germline, CDR1 DFQATT and CDR2 SNEGSKA (reference sequence). The CDR3 extends over 15 amino acids. CDR3 in DNA: TGCAGTGCTAGAGTTGCTTCCGCAACTAATGAAAAACTGTTTTTT. Its translation: CSARVASATNEKLFF.

This chain joins TRBV3-1 and TRBJ2-4; maybe TRBD2 (5 bases). V gave up 4 bases and J gave up 5 bases, with 12 bases separating them. The CDR3 covers 14 residues. CDR1 and CDR2 from the germline V gene are LGHDT and YNNKEL (reference sequence). The CDR3 spells CASSRMEEQNIQYF. The DNA of the CDR3 is TGTGCCAGCAGCCGCATGGAGGAGCAAAACATTCAGTACTTC.

The chain recombines TRBV20-1 with TRBJ2-5; D is unresolved. Germline CDR1 and CDR2: DFQATT and SNEGSKA (reference sequence). V was pared by 0 bases and J by 5 bases, with 7 bases between. The CDR3 is 12 amino acids. CDR3 loop: CSARDTRETQYF. CDR3 nucleotide sequence: TGCAGTGCTAGAGATACCAGGGAGACCCAGTACTTC.